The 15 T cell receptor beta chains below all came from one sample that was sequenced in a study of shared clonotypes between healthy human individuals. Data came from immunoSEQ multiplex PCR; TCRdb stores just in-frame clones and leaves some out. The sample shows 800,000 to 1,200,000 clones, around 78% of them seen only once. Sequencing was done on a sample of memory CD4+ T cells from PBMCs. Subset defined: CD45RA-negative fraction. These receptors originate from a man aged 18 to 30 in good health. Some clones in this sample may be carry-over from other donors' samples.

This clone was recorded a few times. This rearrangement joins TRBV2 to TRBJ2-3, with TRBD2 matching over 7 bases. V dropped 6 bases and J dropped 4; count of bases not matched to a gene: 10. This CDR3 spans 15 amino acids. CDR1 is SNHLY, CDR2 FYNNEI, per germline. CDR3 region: CASRGRTSNADTQYF. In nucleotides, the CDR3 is TGTGCCAGCAGGGGGAGGACTAGTAACGCAGATACGCAGTATTTT.

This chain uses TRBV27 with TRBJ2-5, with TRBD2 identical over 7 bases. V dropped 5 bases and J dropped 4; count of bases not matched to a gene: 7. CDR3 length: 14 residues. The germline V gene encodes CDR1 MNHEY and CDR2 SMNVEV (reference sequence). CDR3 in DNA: TGTGCCAGCAGTCGGCCTAGCGGAGGAGAGACCCAGTACTTC. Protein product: CASSRPSGGETQYF.

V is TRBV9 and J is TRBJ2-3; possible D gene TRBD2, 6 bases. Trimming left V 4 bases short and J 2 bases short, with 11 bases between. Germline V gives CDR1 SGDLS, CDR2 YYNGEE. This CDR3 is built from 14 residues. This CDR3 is CASSLGTLTDTQYF. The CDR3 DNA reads TGTGCCAGCAGCTTGGGGACTCTCACAGATACGCAGTATTTT.

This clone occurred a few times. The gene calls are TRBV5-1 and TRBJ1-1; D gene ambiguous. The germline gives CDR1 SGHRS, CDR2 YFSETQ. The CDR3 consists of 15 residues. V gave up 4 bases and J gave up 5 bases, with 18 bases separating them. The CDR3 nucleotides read TGCGCCAGCAGCCAGGTGGCTAGAATGAGGACTGAAGCTTTCTTT. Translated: CASSQVARMRTEAFF.

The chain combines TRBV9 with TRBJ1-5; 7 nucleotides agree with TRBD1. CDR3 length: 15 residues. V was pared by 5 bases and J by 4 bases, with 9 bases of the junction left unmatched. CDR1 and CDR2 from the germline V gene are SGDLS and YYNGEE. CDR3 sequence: CASSRQGVPNQPQHF. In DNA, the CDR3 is TGTGCCAGCAGTCGGCAGGGGGTACCAAATCAGCCCCAGCATTTT.

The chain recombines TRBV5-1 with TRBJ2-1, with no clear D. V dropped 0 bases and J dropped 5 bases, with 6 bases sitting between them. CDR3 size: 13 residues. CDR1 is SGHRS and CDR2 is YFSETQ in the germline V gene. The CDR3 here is CASSLGADNEQFF. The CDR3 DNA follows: TGCGCCAGCAGCTTGGGGGCAGACAATGAGCAGTTCTTC.

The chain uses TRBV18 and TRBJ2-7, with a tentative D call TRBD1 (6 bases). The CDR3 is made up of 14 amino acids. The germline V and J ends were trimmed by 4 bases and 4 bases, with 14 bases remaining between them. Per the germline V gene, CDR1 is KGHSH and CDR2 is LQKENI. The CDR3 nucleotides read TGTGCCAGCTCACTACAGGGTAGCTTTTACGAGCAGTACTTC. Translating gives CASSLQGSFYEQYF.

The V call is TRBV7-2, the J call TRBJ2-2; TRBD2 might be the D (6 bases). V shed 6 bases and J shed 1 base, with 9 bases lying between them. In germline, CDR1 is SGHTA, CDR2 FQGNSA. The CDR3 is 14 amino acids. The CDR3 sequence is CASRQAGNTGELFF. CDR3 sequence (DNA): TGTGCCAGCAGACAAGCGGGGAACACCGGGGAGCTGTTTTTT.

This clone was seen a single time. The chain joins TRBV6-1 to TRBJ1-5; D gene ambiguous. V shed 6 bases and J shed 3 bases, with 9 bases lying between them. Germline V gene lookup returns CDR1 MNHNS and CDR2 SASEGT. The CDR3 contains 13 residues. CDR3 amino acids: CASRWTTNQPQHF. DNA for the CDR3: TGTGCCAGCAGATGGACCACCAATCAGCCCCAGCATTTT.

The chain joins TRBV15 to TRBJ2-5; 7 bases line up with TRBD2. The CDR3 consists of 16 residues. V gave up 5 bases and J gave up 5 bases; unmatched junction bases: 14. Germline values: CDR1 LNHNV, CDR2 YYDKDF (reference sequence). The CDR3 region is CATSGGAGPRLETQYF. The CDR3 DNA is TGTGCCACCAGCGGCGGAGCGGGGCCGCGGCTGGAGACCCAGTACTTC.

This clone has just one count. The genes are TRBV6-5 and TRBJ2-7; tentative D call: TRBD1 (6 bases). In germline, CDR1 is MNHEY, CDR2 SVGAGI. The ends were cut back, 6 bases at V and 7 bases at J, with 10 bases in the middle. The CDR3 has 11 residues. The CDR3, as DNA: TGTGCCAGCAGGGCCAGGGGTGAGCAGTACTTC. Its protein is CASRARGEQYF.

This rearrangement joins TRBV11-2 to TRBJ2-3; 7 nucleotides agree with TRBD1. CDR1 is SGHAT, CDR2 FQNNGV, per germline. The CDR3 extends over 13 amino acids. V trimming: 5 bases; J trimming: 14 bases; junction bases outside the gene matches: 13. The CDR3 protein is CASSPYRQDRRYF. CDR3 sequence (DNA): TGTGCCAGCAGCCCTTATCGCCAGGACAGGAGGTATTTT.

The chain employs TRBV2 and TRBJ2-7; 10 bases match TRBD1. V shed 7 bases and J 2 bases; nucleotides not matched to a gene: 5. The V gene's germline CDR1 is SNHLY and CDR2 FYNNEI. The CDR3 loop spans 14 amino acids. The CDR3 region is CASTLGQGPYEQYF. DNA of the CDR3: TGTGCCAGCACCCTGGGACAGGGGCCCTACGAGCAGTACTTC. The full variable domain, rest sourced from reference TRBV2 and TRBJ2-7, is EPEVTQTPSHQVTQMGQEVILRCVPISNHLYFYWYRQILGQKVEFLVSFYNNEISEKSEIFDDQFSVERPDGSNFTLKIRSTKLEDSAMYFCASTLGQGPYEQYFGPGTRLTVT.

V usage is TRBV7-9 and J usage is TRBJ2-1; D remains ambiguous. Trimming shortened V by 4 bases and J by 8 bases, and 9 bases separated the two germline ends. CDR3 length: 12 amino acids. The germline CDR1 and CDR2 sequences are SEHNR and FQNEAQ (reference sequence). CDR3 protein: CASSYSADEQFF. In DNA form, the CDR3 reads TGTGCCAGCAGCTATAGTGCCGATGAGCAGTTCTTC.

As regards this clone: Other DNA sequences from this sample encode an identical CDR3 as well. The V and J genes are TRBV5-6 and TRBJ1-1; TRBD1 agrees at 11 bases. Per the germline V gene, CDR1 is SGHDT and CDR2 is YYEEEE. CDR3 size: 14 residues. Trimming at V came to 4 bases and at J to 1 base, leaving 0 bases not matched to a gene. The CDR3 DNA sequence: TGTGCCAGCAGCGGGACAGGGGGGAACACTGAAGCTTTCTTT. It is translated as CASSGTGGNTEAFF.